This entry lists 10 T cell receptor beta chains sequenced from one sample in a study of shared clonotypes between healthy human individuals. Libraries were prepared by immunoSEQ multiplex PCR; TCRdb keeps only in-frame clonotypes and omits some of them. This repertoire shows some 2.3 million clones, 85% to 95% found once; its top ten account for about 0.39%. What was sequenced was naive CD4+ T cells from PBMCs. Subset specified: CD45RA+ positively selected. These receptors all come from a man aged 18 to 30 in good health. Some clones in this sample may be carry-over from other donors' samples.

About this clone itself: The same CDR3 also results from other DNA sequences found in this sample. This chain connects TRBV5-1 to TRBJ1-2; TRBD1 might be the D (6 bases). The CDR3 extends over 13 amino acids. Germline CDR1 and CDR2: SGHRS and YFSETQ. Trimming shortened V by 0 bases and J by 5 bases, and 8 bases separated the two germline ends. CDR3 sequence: CASSLAGEYGYTF. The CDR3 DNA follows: TGCGCCAGCAGCTTGGCAGGGGAATATGGCTACACCTTC. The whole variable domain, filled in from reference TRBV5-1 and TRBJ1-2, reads KAGVTQTPRYLIKTRGQQVTLSCSPISGHRSVSWYQQTPGQGLQFLFEYFSETQRNKGNFPGRFSGRQFSNSRSEMNVSTLELGDSALYLCASSLAGEYGYTFGSGTRLTVV.

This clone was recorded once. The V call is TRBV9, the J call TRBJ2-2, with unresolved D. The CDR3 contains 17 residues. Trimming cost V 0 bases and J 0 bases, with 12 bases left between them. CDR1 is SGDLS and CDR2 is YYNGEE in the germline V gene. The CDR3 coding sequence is TGTGCCAGCAGCGTAGTTTCTAGGCAGGCGAACACCGGGGAGCTGTTTTTT. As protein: CASSVVSRQANTGELFF.

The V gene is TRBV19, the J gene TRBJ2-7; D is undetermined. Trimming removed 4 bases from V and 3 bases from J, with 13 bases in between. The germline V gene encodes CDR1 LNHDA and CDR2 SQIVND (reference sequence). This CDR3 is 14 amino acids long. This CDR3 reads CASSTGQSDYEQYF. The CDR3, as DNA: TGTGCCAGTAGTACGGGCCAGTCGGACTACGAGCAGTACTTC.

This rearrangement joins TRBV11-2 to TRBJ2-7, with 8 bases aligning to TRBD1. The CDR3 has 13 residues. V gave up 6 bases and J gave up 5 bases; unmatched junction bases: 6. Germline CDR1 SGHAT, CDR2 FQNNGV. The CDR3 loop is CASRPQGEDEQYF. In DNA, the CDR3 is TGTGCCAGCAGGCCACAGGGGGAGGACGAGCAGTACTTC.

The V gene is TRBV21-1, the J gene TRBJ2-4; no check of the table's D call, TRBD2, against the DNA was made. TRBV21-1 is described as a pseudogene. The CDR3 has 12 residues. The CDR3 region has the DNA TGTGCCAGCAGCGTTTCGGGGGGCATTCAGTACTTC. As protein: CASSVSGGIQYF.

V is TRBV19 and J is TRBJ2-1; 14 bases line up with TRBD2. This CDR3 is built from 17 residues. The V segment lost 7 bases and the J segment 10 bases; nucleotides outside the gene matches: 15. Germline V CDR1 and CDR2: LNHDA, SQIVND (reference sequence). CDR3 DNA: TGTGCCAGTACCCGCGGACTAGCGGGGGGCCCATGGGGAGAGCAGTTCTTC. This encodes CASTRGLAGGPWGEQFF.

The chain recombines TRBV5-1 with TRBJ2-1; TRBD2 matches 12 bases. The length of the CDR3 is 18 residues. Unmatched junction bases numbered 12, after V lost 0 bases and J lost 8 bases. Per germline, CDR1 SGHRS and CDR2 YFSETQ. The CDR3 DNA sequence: TGCGCCAGCAGCTTGGGACTAGCGGGAGATAAGTGGTTCGATGAGCAGTTCTTC. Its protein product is CASSLGLAGDKWFDEQFF.

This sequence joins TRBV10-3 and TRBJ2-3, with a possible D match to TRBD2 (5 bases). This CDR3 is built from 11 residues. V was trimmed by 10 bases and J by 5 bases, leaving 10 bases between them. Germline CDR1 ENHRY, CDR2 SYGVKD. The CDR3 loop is CASSRGDTQYF. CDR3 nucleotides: TGTGCCAGCAGCCGGGGAGATACGCAGTATTTT.

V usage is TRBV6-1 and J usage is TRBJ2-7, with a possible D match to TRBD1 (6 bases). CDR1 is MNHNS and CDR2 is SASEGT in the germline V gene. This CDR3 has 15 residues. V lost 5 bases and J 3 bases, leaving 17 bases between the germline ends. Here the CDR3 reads CASSLSPGHLYEQYF. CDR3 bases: TGTGCCAGCAGTCTATCCCCGGGACACCTCTACGAGCAGTACTTC.

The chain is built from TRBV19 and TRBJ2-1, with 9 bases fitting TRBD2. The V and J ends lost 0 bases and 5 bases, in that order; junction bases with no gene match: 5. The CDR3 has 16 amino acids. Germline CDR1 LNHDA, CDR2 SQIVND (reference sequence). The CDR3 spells CASSIEGGRVDNEQFF. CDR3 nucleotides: TGTGCCAGTAGTATAGAGGGCGGGAGGGTCGACAATGAGCAGTTCTTC.